This T cell receptor (beta chain) was sequenced during a study of blood T cell repertoires in COVID-19. Across the whole study: PBMCs, B-cell-depleted T cells, or T cells provided the cDNA or gDNA that made up the material.

Measured with immunoSEQ multiplex PCR; TCRdb has only the in-frame clones, and not every one. The sample carries 35,000 to 50,000 clones, around 90% recorded once. Germline CDR1 and CDR2: SGHTA and FQGTGA. This CDR3 has 15 residues. Between the trimmed V and J ends, which lost 2 bases and 0 bases, there was a span of 9 bases. The genes are TRBV7-3 and TRBJ2-3, with D possibly being TRBD2 (6 bases). Input material: peripheral blood. This receptor was taken from a woman aged 35 to 49 with acute or convalescent COVID-19. DNA of the CDR3: TGTGCCAGCAGCTTAGACGGGGGAAGCACAGATACGCAGTATTTT. As protein: CASSLDGGSTDTQYF. Full variable domain (outside the CDR3, taken from reference TRBV7-3 and TRBJ2-3): GAGVSQTPSNKVTEKGKYVELRCDPISGHTALYWYRQSLGQGPEFLIYFQGTGAADDSGLPNDRFFAVRPEGSVSTLKIQRTERGDSAVYLCASSLDGGSTDTQYFGPGTRLTVL.